Listed below are T cell receptor beta chains from one sample, sequenced in a study of cytomegalovirus exposure and HLA in healthy donors. This table comes from immunoSEQ multiplex PCR, and its TCRdb copy is limited to in-frame clones, with some not included. The repertoire holds some 100,000 clones, with more than 65% as singletons. The sample was PBMCs. Every receptor here comes from a woman in her forties or fifties in good health and CMV-seropositive. The CDR3 runs from the conserved cysteine through the conserved F or W.

v_call: TRBV19
j_call: TRBJ1-5
cdr3_aa: CASSISRDSQPQHF

v_call: TRBV6-1
j_call: TRBJ1-4
cdr3_aa: CASSHGGSYEKLFF

v_call: TRBV5-6
j_call: TRBJ2-1
cdr3_aa: CASSSGVGQFDNEQFF

v_call: TRBV6-1
j_call: TRBJ2-2
cdr3_aa: CASSVAEAGELFF

v_call: TRBV27
j_call: TRBJ2-7
cdr3_aa: CASSLSGGLYEQYF

v_call: TRBV9
j_call: TRBJ2-2
cdr3_aa: CASSVGIAGNTGELFF

v_call: TRBV5-6
j_call: TRBJ2-5
cdr3_aa: CASSRVSRQSGETQYF

v_call: TRBV9
j_call: TRBJ1-2
cdr3_aa: CASSVAASQGYGYTF

v_call: TRBV15
j_call: TRBJ1-4
cdr3_aa: CATRRTGPATNEKLFF

v_call: TRBV9
j_call: TRBJ1-2
cdr3_aa: CASSADRDYGYTF

v_call: TRBV5-5
j_call: TRBJ1-5
cdr3_aa: CASSRGEGSPWHF

v_call: TRBV9
j_call: TRBJ2-7
cdr3_aa: CASSPPGGHKGYEQYF

v_call: TRBV10-3
j_call: -
cdr3_aa: CAIEGQGDNEQYF

v_call: TRBV19
j_call: TRBJ1-1
cdr3_aa: CASSMRSMNTEAFF

v_call: TRBV18
j_call: TRBJ2-3
cdr3_aa: CASSPILGQDRTDTQYF

v_call: TRBV18
j_call: TRBJ1-5
cdr3_aa: CASSRGPGQGEFPQHF

v_call: TRBV7-2
j_call: TRBJ1-2
cdr3_aa: CASSLVGTSPGYTF

v_call: TRBV5-1
j_call: -
cdr3_aa: CASAGLGQLQFAYEQYF

v_call: TRBV18
j_call: TRBJ2-2
cdr3_aa: CASSPTSRNTGELFF

v_call: TRBV29-1
j_call: TRBJ2-1
cdr3_aa: CGVESGDNEQFF

v_call: TRBV2
j_call: TRBJ2-1
cdr3_aa: CASSEGYQRGPYNEQFF

v_call: TRBV6-1
j_call: TRBJ2-7
cdr3_aa: CASTQGRAGGEQYF

v_call: TRBV2
j_call: TRBJ2-3
cdr3_aa: CASRHDRDRTTDTQYF

v_call: TRBV5-5
j_call: TRBJ2-1
cdr3_aa: CASSLELAGGLNEQFF

v_call: TRBV5-8
j_call: TRBJ1-2
cdr3_aa: CASSLSQGNYGYTF

v_call: TRBV29-1
j_call: TRBJ2-5
cdr3_aa: CSVSRDRGKETQYF

v_call: TRBV29-1
j_call: TRBJ2-1
cdr3_aa: CSVEDRDRVAEQFF

v_call: TRBV7-3
j_call: TRBJ2-7
cdr3_aa: CASSFAGTGNYEQYF

v_call: TRBV6-1
j_call: TRBJ2-2
cdr3_aa: CASSELGQGTGELFF

v_call: TRBV19
j_call: TRBJ2-7
cdr3_aa: CASSMRAESYEQYF

v_call: TRBV19
j_call: TRBJ2-1
cdr3_aa: CASRPPGRSYNEQFF

v_call: TRBV9
j_call: TRBJ2-7
cdr3_aa: CASSSGRSGTDEQYF

v_call: TRBV7-9
j_call: TRBJ1-2
cdr3_aa: CASSLATGGPYYGYTF